This T cell receptor beta chain was observed in a study of T cell responses to AZD1222 COVID-19 vaccine. General study results and limits: Distributed over spike, vaccine-associated CD4 TCRs predominated at 160-218 and 743-854. The donor cohort was predominantly white British with a female majority, and clonal diversity may have been underestimated.

Concerning this clone: Its antigen is undetermined.

Pooling was applied to second doses at about 4 or about 12 weeks. Produced via immunoSEQ multiplex PCR; TCRdb's table is partial and in-frame only. The sample contains 110,000 or so clones, 70% to 90% of which appear only once. CDR1 is SNHLY, CDR2 FYNNEI, per germline. The CDR3 has 17 residues. The J segment lost 2 bases and the V segment lost 7 bases, leaving 14 bases of the junction unmatched. This chain joins TRBV2 and TRBJ2-4; TRBD2 matches at 7 bases. The sample here was peripheral blood, taken 28 days after the second AZD1222 dose. The origin of this receptor is an adult who received the AZD1222 COVID-19 vaccine. CDR3: CASTLTGRANSKNIQYF. CDR3 coding DNA: TGTGCCAGCACCCTGACGGGGAGGGCCAACTCCAAAAACATTCAGTACTTC.